These T cell receptor beta chains were read from a single sample in a study of T cell responses to AZD1222 COVID-19 vaccine. The repertoire was sequenced with immunoSEQ multiplex PCR; TCRdb's copy has only in-frame clones and lacks some. Of some 100,000 clones listed, roughly nine tenths are singletons. The starting material was peripheral blood, obtained 28 days after the second AZD1222 dose. These receptor sequences come from an adult who received the AZD1222 COVID-19 vaccine. Both conserved end residues are part of each CDR3. The D gene is left open where the match is weak. Not every row has a clone size; where given, it reads once, few, many or a size class.

D	V	J	size	DNA	CDR3
TRBD1	TRBV11-1	TRBJ2-5	NA	TGTGCCAGCGGGGAGCTGGACAGGGGTGAATTGGAGACCCAGTACTTC	CASGELDRGELETQYF
NA	TRBV12-3/TRBV12-4	TRBJ1-6	NA	TGTGCCAGCAGGGGGTGGGGGCATTCACCCCTCCACTTT	CASRGWGHSPLHF
NA	TRBV12-5	TRBJ2-7	NA	TGTGCTAGTGGTTTGGTGCGCCGAGGAATAGCGCCTCCAGACTACGAGCAGTACTTC	CASGLVRRGIAPPDYEQYF
NA	TRBV10-1	TRBJ2-1	NA	TGCGCCAGCAGTGATGGGGCAATTTACAATGAGCAGTTCTTC	CASSDGAIYNEQFF
NA	TRBV5-1	TRBJ2-1	NA	TGCGCCAGCAGCTTGGAAGGAATCTCCTACAATGAGCAGTTCTTC	CASSLEGISYNEQFF
TRBD1	TRBV13	TRBJ2-6	NA	TGTGCCAGCAGCCGAGCTGGGACAGCAAGCTCTGGGGCCAACGTCCTGACTTTC	CASSRAGTASSGANVLTF
NA	TRBV12-3/TRBV12-4	TRBJ1-5	NA	TGTGCCAGCAGTTTAGGGTCCTTAGGCAGGGAGCATTTT	CASSLGSLGREHF
NA	TRBV6-2/TRBV6-3	TRBJ2-7	NA	TGTGCCAGCAGTTGGAGGGCAGGGTGGTTTTCTGGGTCCTACGAGCAGTACTTC	CASSWRAGWFSGSYEQYF
NA	TRBV2	TRBJ1-5	NA	TGTGCCAGCATTGGGCCCGGGGGGCCCCAGCATTTT	CASIGPGGPQHF
NA	TRBV7-9	TRBJ1-2	NA	TGTGCCAGCAGCTTAGGGCTTTTCCGCCAACTCACCTTC	CASSLGLFRQLTF
NA	TRBV5-1	TRBJ1-6	NA	TGCGCCAGCAGCGCCGACAGGAATAATTCACCCCTCCACTTT	CASSADRNNSPLHF
TRBD2	TRBV11-3	TRBJ2-3	NA	TGTGCCAGCGGTAAGGGAGGGGAGGTGGATACGCAGTATTTT	CASGKGGEVDTQYF
NA	TRBV6-1	TRBJ1-1	NA	TGTGCCAGCAGTGAAACTTACAAGGCTGAAGCTTTCTTT	CASSETYKAEAFF
NA	TRBV9	TRBJ1-3	NA	TGTGCCAGCAGCCTCTCTGGAAACACCATATATTTT	CASSLSGNTIYF
NA	TRBV18	TRBJ2-3	NA	TGTGCCAGCTCACCTGGGGATACGCAGTATTTT	CASSPGDTQYF
NA	TRBV6-5	TRBJ1-3	NA	TGTGCCAGCGGTTCAGCTTACGGAAACACCATATATTTT	CASGSAYGNTIYF
NA	TRBV28	TRBJ1-3	NA	TGTGCCAGCAGTCACCAGGGTCGGAACACCATATATTTT	CASSHQGRNTIYF
NA	TRBV7-2	TRBJ1-5	NA	TGTGCCAGCAGCTTAGCAGGTAGTTACAATCAGCCCCAGCATTTT	CASSLAGSYNQPQHF
TRBD1	TRBV5-4	TRBJ1-1	NA	TGTGCCAGCAGCTTTAAGACAGGACAGGCATACACTGAAGCTTTCTTT	CASSFKTGQAYTEAFF
TRBD1	TRBV5-8	TRBJ1-2	NA	TGTGCCAGCAGCGCGCTGACTAGGGGGCGTTTCTATGGCTACACCTTC	CASSALTRGRFYGYTF
TRBD1	TRBV5-4	TRBJ1-4	NA	TGTGCCAGCAGCTTGGGGGGCGGCGGGCGAGACAGGGAACTGTTTTTT	CASSLGGGGRDRELFF
NA	TRBV28	TRBJ2-1	once	TGTGCCAGCGACACCCCAGGGAAGGAGGGGCAGTTCTTC	CASDTPGKEGQFF
NA	TRBV5-1	TRBJ2-2	NA	TGCGCCAGCAGCTTTACCCTGACTCTCGGCGAGACCGGGGAGCTGTTTTTT	CASSFTLTLGETGELFF
NA	TRBV2	TRBJ1-1	NA	TGTGCCAGCATTCCGGACAGAATCAACACTGAAGCTTTCTTT	CASIPDRINTEAFF
NA	TRBV3-1/TRBV3-2	TRBJ2-5	NA	TGTGCCAGCCTCCCGGACAGTCAAGAGACCCAGTACTTC	CASLPDSQETQYF
TRBD1	TRBV4-1	TRBJ1-5	NA	TGCGCCAGCAGCCACGGACAGGGAGCGTATCAGCCCCAGCATTTT	CASSHGQGAYQPQHF
NA	TRBV11-3	TRBJ1-5	NA	TGTGCCAGCAGCTTATACTGGGGTGGGCAGGTCGGTCAGCCCCAGCATTTT	CASSLYWGGQVGQPQHF
TRBD1	TRBV28	TRBJ2-5	NA	TGTGCCAGCACTTGGGACAGGGGGTATGGGTTAAAAGAGACCCAGTACTTC	CASTWDRGYGLKETQYF
NA	TRBV6-5	TRBJ1-2	NA	TGTGCCAGCAGCCTGGACAGCTATGGCTACACCTTC	CASSLDSYGYTF
NA	TRBV25-1	TRBJ1-1	NA	TGTGCCAGCAACTTGGGGTGGGGCACTGAAGCTTTCTTT	CASNLGWGTEAFF
NA	TRBV7-9	TRBJ2-3	NA	TGTGCCAGCACGTCTCCGAGCGAGGCAGATACGCAGTATTTT	CASTSPSEADTQYF
NA	TRBV7-3	TRBJ1-3	NA	TGTGCCAGCAGCTTAGGAGGGGCTTCTGGAAACACCATATATTTT	CASSLGGASGNTIYF
TRBD1	TRBV19	TRBJ2-1	NA	TGTGCCAGTACCCCTCGACAGGGACCCTACAATGAGCAGTTCTTC	CASTPRQGPYNEQFF
NA	TRBV28	TRBJ2-7	NA	TGTGCCAGCAGTTTCTACAGGGTTTCCGAGCAGTACTTC	CASSFYRVSEQYF
TRBD1	TRBV30	TRBJ2-7	NA	TGTGCCTGGAGTGTAGGGACAGACAAGCAGTACTTC	CAWSVGTDKQYF
NA	TRBV7-3	TRBJ2-2	NA	TGTGCCAGCAGCTTAACGTTAGCCGGCGGGGAGCTGTTTTTT	CASSLTLAGGELFF
NA	TRBV24-1	TRBJ1-2	NA	TGTGCCACCAGTCAGGGTAACTATGGCTACACCTTC	CATSQGNYGYTF
TRBD2	TRBV6-2/TRBV6-3	TRBJ2-3	NA	TGTGCCAGCAGTTACTCCCTGGGACTAGCGGGCACAGATACGCAGTATTTT	CASSYSLGLAGTDTQYF
NA	TRBV7-6	TRBJ1-1	NA	TGTGCCAGCAGCTTAAATCTACAGGGAGACACTGAAGCTTTCTTT	CASSLNLQGDTEAFF
NA	TRBV30	TRBJ1-2	NA	TGTGCCTGGAGTCCAGGGACTAACTATGGCTACACCTTC	CAWSPGTNYGYTF
TRBD1	TRBV9	TRBJ2-7	NA	TGTGCCAGCGGAAAAGGGGGCCGGGTGGCCTACGAGCAGTACTTC	CASGKGGRVAYEQYF
TRBD1	TRBV6-2/TRBV6-3	TRBJ1-2	NA	TGTGCCAGCAGTTATTCTTACGACAGGGGCTATGGCTACACCTTC	CASSYSYDRGYGYTF
NA	TRBV6-2/TRBV6-3	TRBJ2-1	once	TGTGCCAGCAGTTACTCGGCAAACGTTGAGCAGTTCTTC	CASSYSANVEQFF
TRBD1	TRBV2	TRBJ2-5	once	TGTGCCAGCAGTCCTACAGGGGGGCAAGAGACCCAGTACTTC	CASSPTGGQETQYF
TRBD2	TRBV10-2	TRBJ2-1	once	TGCGCCAGCAGTGATTGGGGCGGGGGGAACAATGAGCAGTTCTTC	CASSDWGGGNNEQFF
NA	TRBV5-6	TRBJ1-1	NA	TGTGCCAGCAGCTCCCCCTCTCTGTCCCGGAACACTGAAGCTTTCTTT	CASSSPSLSRNTEAFF
NA	TRBV7-2	TRBJ1-3	NA	TGTGCCAGCAGCTTAACCGTGGACACCATATATTTT	CASSLTVDTIYF
NA	TRBV5-1	TRBJ2-2	NA	TGCGCCAGCAGCTTGGATCAGAACACCGGGGAGCTGTTTTTT	CASSLDQNTGELFF
NA	TRBV15	TRBJ2-7	NA	TGTGCCACCAGCAGAGCGGGGGGGACAGGGACCTACGAGCAGTACTTC	CATSRAGGTGTYEQYF
NA	TRBV4-2	TRBJ1-2	once	TGTGCCAGCAGCCAATCAGACAGCGACTATGGCTACACCTTC	CASSQSDSDYGYTF
NA	TRBV29-1	TRBJ1-1	medium-sized	TGCAGCGTAAACCAGCAAGACACTGAAGCTTTCTTT	CSVNQQDTEAFF
TRBD1	TRBV27	TRBJ2-4	NA	TGTGCCAGCAGTTTATCCCGGGACAGGATAGCCAAAAACATTCAGTACTTC	CASSLSRDRIAKNIQYF
NA	TRBV5-1	TRBJ2-5	NA	TGCGCCAGCAGCTTGATACCGCAAGAGACCCAGTACTTC	CASSLIPQETQYF
NA	TRBV11-2	TRBJ2-7	NA	TGTGCCAGCAGCCCTCGATCGGGGACTTATAGCTCCTACGAGCAGTACTTC	CASSPRSGTYSSYEQYF
NA	TRBV15	TRBJ1-2	NA	TGTGCCACCAGCAGGGGATTAACCAACTATGGCTACACCTTC	CATSRGLTNYGYTF
NA	TRBV11-3	TRBJ2-7	NA	TGTGCCAGCAGCTTAGACAATCCCTACGAGCAGTACTTC	CASSLDNPYEQYF
NA	TRBV19	TRBJ2-1	NA	TGTGCCAGTAGTATCGTTAGTGATGAGCAGTTCTTC	CASSIVSDEQFF
NA	TRBV16	TRBJ1-1	NA	TGTGCCAGCAGCCAAAACAACCGGGCCACTGAAGCTTTCTTT	CASSQNNRATEAFF